The 13 T cell receptor beta chains in this list originate from one sample, sequenced in a study of blood T cell repertoires in COVID-19. Clones were sequenced by immunoSEQ multiplex PCR, and TCRdb holds only the in-frame ones, with some missing. The repertoire holds roughly 410,000 clones, with about 90% as singletons. Material for sequencing was peripheral blood. These receptors came from a woman in her fifties or sixties with COVID-19, enrolled during active disease.

V usage is TRBV5-6 and J usage is TRBJ2-7; 10 bases align to TRBD1. Looked up from germline, CDR1 is SGHDT and CDR2 is YYEEEE. The CDR3 covers 15 residues. V lost 5 bases to trimming and J lost 0 bases; unmatched junction nucleotides: 5. This chain's CDR3 is CASSFDRGLSYEQYF. As DNA, the CDR3 is TGTGCCAGCAGTTTTGACAGGGGGCTCTCCTACGAGCAGTACTTC. Based on the CDR3 plus reference TRBV5-6 and TRBJ2-7, the full variable domain is DAGVTQSPTHLIKTRGQQVTLRCSPKSGHDTVSWYQQALGQGPQFIFQYYEEEERQRGNFPDRFSGHQFPNYSSELNVNALLLGDSALYLCASSFDRGLSYEQYFGPGTRLTVT.

The genes are TRBV28 and TRBJ2-2; D is uncertain. The CDR3 covers 11 residues. Germline loops: CDR1 MDHEN, CDR2 SYDVKM. V lost 7 bases, J lost 5 bases, and 5 bases lay in between. The CDR3 nucleotides read TGTGCCAGCACTGTGACCGGGGAGCTGTTTTTT. Translating gives CASTVTGELFF. Using reference TRBV28 and TRBJ2-2 for the parts outside the CDR3, the full variable domain is DVKVTQSSRYLVKRTGEKVFLECVQDMDHENMFWYRQDPGLGLRLIYFSYDVKMKEKGDIPEGYSVSREKKERFSLILESASTNQTSMYLCASTVTGELFFGEGSRLTVL.

The V call is TRBV6-4, the J call TRBJ1-1; 9 bases are shared with TRBD1. The V gene's germline CDR1 is MRHNA and CDR2 SNTAGT. The V segment lost 5 bases and the J segment 5 bases; nucleotides outside the gene matches: 6. The length of the CDR3 is 14 residues. The CDR3 nucleotides read TGTGCCAGCAGTTCGACAGGGGGAGTTACTGAAGCTTTCTTT. Protein sequence: CASSSTGGVTEAFF.

The chain combines TRBV25-1 with TRBJ2-1, with D maybe TRBD1 (6 bases). This CDR3 is built from 14 residues. The germline gives CDR1 MGHDK, CDR2 SYGVNS. V was pared by 6 bases and J by 0 bases, with 9 bases between. CDR3 sequence (DNA): TGTGCCAGCAGCGGGACAAACTCCTACAATGAGCAGTTCTTC. This gives the protein CASSGTNSYNEQFF.

The gene calls are TRBV5-4 and TRBJ2-6, with D uncertain. V was cut by 1 base and J by 3 bases, with 8 bases left in between. Germline lookup yields CDR1 SGHNT and CDR2 YYREEE (reference sequence). The CDR3 length is 15 residues. The CDR3 region is CASSLTGFGANVLTF. The CDR3 nucleotides read TGTGCCAGCAGCTTGACGGGTTTTGGGGCCAACGTCCTGACTTTC.

This chain connects TRBV6-4 to TRBJ1-5; no clear D gene. Trimming shortened V by 6 bases and J by 3 bases, and 9 bases separated the two germline ends. Per germline, CDR1 MRHNA and CDR2 SNTAGT. The length of the CDR3 is 13 residues. The CDR3 DNA reads as TGTGCCAGCAGCACAGAACCCAATCAGCCCCAGCATTTT. Translated: CASSTEPNQPQHF.

V usage is TRBV5-5 and J usage is TRBJ2-1; D possibly corresponds to TRBD2 (5 bases). The V and J ends lost 6 bases and 6 bases respectively, with 13 bases between them. This CDR3 is 13 amino acids long. Germline-derived CDR1 and CDR2 are SGHKS and YYEKEE (reference sequence). The CDR3 loop reads CASNLNGGNEQFF. CDR3 coding DNA: TGTGCCAGCAACCTAAATGGAGGCAATGAGCAGTTCTTC.

This clone occurred once. The same CDR3 arises from other DNA sequences in this sample as well. This chain links TRBV6-6 with TRBJ2-3; TRBD1 aligns across 7 bases. Germline lookup yields CDR1 MNHNY and CDR2 SVGAGI (reference sequence). V trimming: 6 bases; J trimming: 1 base; junction bases outside the gene matches: 1. CDR3 size: 13 residues. This CDR3 is CASRTGGTDTQYF. The CDR3 DNA sequence: TGTGCCAGCAGAACAGGGGGCACAGATACGCAGTATTTT.

This clone is a singleton in its sample. This rearrangement joins TRBV6-5 to TRBJ2-5, with 7 bases lining up with TRBD1. After removal of 6 bases from V and 5 bases from J, the junction contained 6 bases not matched to a gene. Germline V gives CDR1 MNHEY, CDR2 SVGAGI. The CDR3 runs 13 residues. The DNA of the CDR3 is TGTGCCAGCAGGCCGACAGGGCAGGAGACCCAGTACTTC. Its translation: CASRPTGQETQYF.

The genes are TRBV2 and TRBJ1-5; 7 bases are a match to TRBD1. The CDR3 is 15 residues long. The trim removed 5 bases at V and 2 bases at J, leaving 6 bases unmatched. The germline V gene has CDR1 SNHLY and CDR2 FYNNEI. CDR3 nucleotides: TGTGCCAGCAGTACCGGGACAGCAGGCAATCAGCCCCAGCATTTT. Its protein product is CASSTGTAGNQPQHF.

The rearrangement uses TRBV7-2 and TRBJ2-7; perhaps TRBD1 as D (6 bases). V lost 4 bases to trimming and J lost 1 base, with 11 bases between them. CDR1 is SGHTA and CDR2 is FQGNSA in the germline V gene. This CDR3 comprises 14 residues. The CDR3 loop is CASSSVQGSYEQYF. CDR3 sequence (DNA): TGTGCCAGCAGCTCCGTACAGGGATCCTACGAGCAGTACTTC. The variable domain in full, completed from reference TRBV7-2 and TRBJ2-7, reads GAGVSQSPSNKVTEKGKDVELRCDPISGHTALYWYRQSLGQGLEFLIYFQGNSAPDKSGLPSDRFSAERTGGSVSTLTIQRTQQEDSAVYLCASSSVQGSYEQYFGPGTRLTVT.

The V call is TRBV5-4, the J call TRBJ1-2, with 8 bases identical to TRBD1. V was clipped by 0 bases and J by 7 bases; unmatched bases: 2. Germline CDR1 SGHNT, CDR2 YYREEE (reference sequence). There are 13 residues in the CDR3. The CDR3 coding sequence is TGTGCCAGCAGCTTGGACGACAGGGGTGGCTACACCTTC. Its translation is CASSLDDRGGYTF. Full variable domain (remainder filled in from reference TRBV5-4 and TRBJ1-2): ETGVTQSPTHLIKTRGQQVTLRCSSQSGHNTVSWYQQALGQGPQFIFQYYREEENGRGNFPPRFSGLQFPNYSSELNVNALELDDSALYLCASSLDDRGGYTFGSGTRLTVV.

The chain is built from TRBV18 and TRBJ2-7; no definite D call. This CDR3 has 18 amino acids. Germline V CDR1 and CDR2: KGHSH, LQKENI. V lost 1 base to trimming and J lost 4 bases, with 23 bases between them. CDR3 sequence: CASSPQASVGFAAYEQYF. The CDR3 DNA reads as TGTGCCAGCTCACCACAGGCCTCGGTCGGTTTTGCGGCTTACGAGCAGTACTTC.